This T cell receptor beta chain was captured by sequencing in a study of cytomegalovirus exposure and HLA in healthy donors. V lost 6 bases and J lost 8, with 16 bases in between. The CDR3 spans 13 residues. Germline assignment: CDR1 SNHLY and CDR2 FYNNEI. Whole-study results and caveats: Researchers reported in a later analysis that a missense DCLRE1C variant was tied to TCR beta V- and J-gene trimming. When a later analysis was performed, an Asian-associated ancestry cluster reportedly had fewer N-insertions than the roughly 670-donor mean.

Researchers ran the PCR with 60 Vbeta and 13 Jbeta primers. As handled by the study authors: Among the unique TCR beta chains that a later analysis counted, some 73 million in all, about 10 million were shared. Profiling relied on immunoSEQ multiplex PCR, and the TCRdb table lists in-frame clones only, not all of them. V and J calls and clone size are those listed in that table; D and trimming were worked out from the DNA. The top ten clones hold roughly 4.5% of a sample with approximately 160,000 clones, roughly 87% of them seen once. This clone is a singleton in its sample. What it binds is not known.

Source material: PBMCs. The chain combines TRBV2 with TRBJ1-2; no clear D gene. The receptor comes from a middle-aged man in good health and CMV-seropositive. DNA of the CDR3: TGTGCCAGCAGCGTGGCAGCGGAAAGCGGCTACACCTTC. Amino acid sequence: CASSVAAESGYTF.